These 19 T cell receptor beta chains were all obtained from the same sample, sequenced in a study of early T cells in non-severe SARS-CoV-2 infection. TCRdb re-analysed the 5' RACE reads in MiXCR, keeping a single row per CDR3 protein. This sample has some 26,000 distinct CDR3 sequences, with less than 4.5% found just once. Sequences were obtained from whole blood. The receptors here all came from an adult who was a healthcare worker with PCR-confirmed SARS-CoV-2 infection or an uninfected control (not recorded which).

This clonotype was detected ten times or more. The chain employs TRBV7-2 and TRBJ2-7, with a tentative D call TRBD1 (6 bases). V lost 2 bases and J lost 2, with 10 bases in between. Germline-derived CDR1 and CDR2 are SGHTA and FQGNSA. This CDR3 contains 14 residues. CDR3: CASSLRTETYEQYF. CDR3 DNA sequence: TGTGCCAGCAGCTTAAGGACAGAGACCTACGAGCAGTACTTC.

This clonotype was seen ten or more times. V gene TRBV5-6 combines with J gene TRBJ1-1, with 7 bases identical to TRBD1. After removal of 4 bases from V and 2 bases from J, the junction contained 2 bases not matched to a gene. The length of the CDR3 is 13 residues. Germline V gene lookup returns CDR1 SGHDT and CDR2 YYEEEE. The CDR3 is CASSRDSNTEAFF. The CDR3 coding sequence is TGTGCCAGCAGCAGGGACAGCAACACTGAAGCTTTCTTT.

This clonotype was seen ten or more times. The chain uses TRBV7-6 and TRBJ2-7, with 8 bases matching TRBD1. Germline-derived CDR1 and CDR2 are SGHVS and FNYEAQ. This CDR3 region has 15 residues. Trimming took 5 bases from V and 6 from J; bases not matched to a gene: 12. The CDR3 here is CASSASLDRVAEQYF. CDR3 DNA: TGTGCCAGCAGCGCCTCTTTGGACAGGGTTGCCGAGCAGTACTTC.

This clonotype was found many times. The rearrangement uses TRBV20-1 and TRBJ2-1, with TRBD2 matching over 7 bases. The germline gives CDR1 DFQATT, CDR2 SNEGSKA (reference sequence). This CDR3 is built from 14 residues. The V segment lost 1 base and the J segment 7 bases; nucleotides outside the gene matches: 7. The CDR3 loop is CSARAPGGGNEQFF. Written as DNA, the CDR3 is TGCAGTGCTAGAGCCCCGGGGGGAGGGAATGAGCAGTTCTTC.

This clonotype was picked up many times. The CDR3 DNA sequence: TGTGCCAGCAGCAACCGAGGCTGGCAGGGATATGGCTACACCTTC. The encoded protein is CASSNRGWQGYGYTF. This chain links TRBV7-9 with TRBJ1-2; a weak D match, TRBD1 (5 bases). The germline V gene has CDR1 SEHNR and CDR2 FQNEAQ (reference sequence). The ends were cut back, 5 bases at V and 5 bases at J, with 18 bases in the middle. The CDR3 has 15 amino acids. Filled out from reference TRBV7-9 and TRBJ1-2, the complete variable domain reads DTGVSQNPRHKITKRGQNVTFRCDPISEHNRLYWYRQTLGQGPEFLTYFQNEAQLEKSRLLSDRFSAERPKGSFSTLEIQRTEQGDSAMYLCASSNRGWQGYGYTFGSGTRLTVV.

This clonotype was seen ten or more times. The gene calls are TRBV11-3 and TRBJ2-1; a possible D gene is TRBD1 (6 bases). Germline CDR1 reads SGHNT; CDR2 reads YENEEA. This CDR3 has 15 amino acids. Trimming pared 1 base from V and 1 base from J, leaving 8 bases between. The chain's CDR3 is CASSLVGGSYNEQFF. Written as DNA, the CDR3 is TGTGCCAGCAGCTTAGTAGGGGGATCCTACAATGAGCAGTTCTTC.

This clonotype was seen repeatedly, ten times or more. The chain uses TRBV11-3 and TRBJ2-2, with 14 bases matching TRBD2. V lost 5 bases and J lost 0; bases outside the gene matches: 5. This CDR3 spans 18 amino acids. Per germline, CDR1 SGHNT and CDR2 YENEEA. CDR3 DNA: TGTGCCAGCAGCCCGGGACTAGCGGGAGAAACGAACACCGGGGAGCTGTTTTTT. Amino acids: CASSPGLAGETNTGELFF.

This clonotype was picked up many times. The V gene is TRBV7-6, the J gene TRBJ2-1; D is unclear. Germline CDR1 is SGHVS and CDR2 is FNYEAQ. Trimming took off 3 bases at V and 9 bases at J, with 6 bases between the two ends. This CDR3 region has 11 residues. DNA for the CDR3: TGTGCCAGCAGCTTTTCGGGTGAGCAGTTCTTC. Protein sequence: CASSFSGEQFF.

There are many counts of this clonotype. The CDR3 coding sequence is TGTGCCAGCAACCCCTCGGGGTTCACTGAAGCTTTCTTT. It encodes CASNPSGFTEAFF. V gene TRBV5-6 combines with J gene TRBJ1-1; no definite D call. The V end lost 6 bases, the J end lost 4 bases, and 13 bases lay between the germline ends. CDR1 SGHDT and CDR2 YYEEEE come from the germline V gene. This CDR3 is built from 13 residues. Full variable domain (remainder filled in from reference TRBV5-6 and TRBJ1-1): DAGVTQSPTHLIKTRGQQVTLRCSPKSGHDTVSWYQQALGQGPQFIFQYYEEEERQRGNFPDRFSGHQFPNYSSELNVNALLLGDSALYLCASNPSGFTEAFFGQGTRLTVV.

This clonotype was seen ten or more times. DNA for the CDR3: TGTGCCAGCAGCTTAGCAGGACAGGGTTTTCAAGAGACCCAGTACTTC. This codes for CASSLAGQGFQETQYF. V and J are TRBV7-2 and TRBJ2-5, with 8 bases identical to TRBD1. V gave up 0 bases and J gave up 2 bases; unmatched junction bases: 5. Germline V gene lookup returns CDR1 SGHTA and CDR2 FQGNSA. The CDR3 is made up of 16 amino acids.

The chain is built from TRBV28 and TRBJ2-5; the D is unclear. The CDR3 length is 14 residues. Trimming left V 6 bases short and J 0 bases short, with 11 bases between. Germline V gene data show CDR1 as MDHEN and CDR2 as SYDVKM. Written as DNA, the CDR3 is TGTGCCAGCAGCCCGAGTCAATACCAAGAGACCCAGTACTTC. It is translated as CASSPSQYQETQYF. The full variable domain, with the rest looked up from reference TRBV28 and TRBJ2-5, is DVKVTQSSRYLVKRTGEKVFLECVQDMDHENMFWYRQDPGLGLRLIYFSYDVKMKEKGDIPEGYSVSREKKERFSLILESASTNQTSMYLCASSPSQYQETQYFGPGTRLLVL.

This clonotype was recorded many times. The chain recombines TRBV7-3 with TRBJ2-3; D remains ambiguous. The CDR3 length is 15 residues. V lost 5 bases, J lost 0 bases, and 12 bases lay in between. Germline V gene data show CDR1 as SGHTA and CDR2 as FQGTGA. CDR3 loop: CASSLSYASTDTQYF. CDR3 nucleotide sequence: TGTGCCAGCAGCCTAAGTTACGCCAGCACAGATACGCAGTATTTT.

This clonotype was seen many times. The chain is built from TRBV20-1 and TRBJ1-6; 7 bases line up with TRBD1. V gave up 0 bases and J gave up 0 bases; unmatched junction bases: 8. The length of the CDR3 is 18 residues. CDR1 and CDR2 from the germline V gene are DFQATT and SNEGSKA (reference sequence). As DNA, the CDR3 is TGCAGTGCTAGAGACCTGACAGGGACCAGCTCCTATAATTCACCCCTCCACTTT. Amino acids: CSARDLTGTSSYNSPLHF.

This clonotype was counted ten times or more. The chain uses TRBV24-1 and TRBJ2-3, with TRBD2 identical over 8 bases. This CDR3 has 13 amino acids. Germline CDR1 KGHDR, CDR2 SFDVKD. V gave up 8 bases and J gave up 1 base; unmatched junction bases: 1. CDR3 residues: CATMTSGTDTQYF. CDR3 DNA sequence: TGTGCCACCATGACTAGCGGCACAGATACGCAGTATTTT.

This clonotype showed up just a few times. V is TRBV4-2 and J is TRBJ2-5; a possible D gene is TRBD2 (5 bases). Germline loops: CDR1 LGHNA, CDR2 YNFKEQ. V was trimmed by 3 bases and J by 2 bases, leaving 7 bases between them. The CDR3 loop spans 13 amino acids. CDR3 in amino acids: CASSQGAQETQYF. The CDR3 DNA follows: TGTGCCAGCAGCCAGGGAGCGCAAGAGACCCAGTACTTC.

This clonotype was detected ten times or more. The chain carries TRBV7-6 and TRBJ1-2; 9 bases agree with TRBD1. Trimming removed 2 bases from V and 4 bases from J; junction bases left unmatched: 14. Germline CDR1 and CDR2: SGHVS and FNYEAQ. This CDR3 contains 18 residues. This chain's CDR3 is CASSLRFPQGANGYGYTF. The CDR3 DNA sequence: TGTGCCAGCAGCTTAAGGTTTCCACAGGGGGCGAATGGCTATGGCTACACCTTC.

Ten or more counts support this clonotype. This chain uses TRBV4-3 with TRBJ2-2; the D is unclear. Trimming left V 0 bases short and J 2 bases short, with 10 bases between. This CDR3 is 16 amino acids long. From germline, CDR1 is LGHNA and CDR2 YSLEER. CDR3 sequence (DNA): TGCGCCAGCAGCCAAGAACTTAACTTAAACACCGGGGAGCTGTTTTTT. Translating it yields CASSQELNLNTGELFF.

Note on this clonotype: A clone one base away is much larger, so this may be a read error. This rearrangement joins TRBV5-6 to TRBJ2-3; D call uncertain. This CDR3 has 11 amino acids. Germline V gene lookup returns CDR1 SGHDT and CDR2 YYEEEE. Trimming took 2 bases from V and 4 from J, leaving 2 bases between them. The CDR3 DNA is TGTGCCAGCAGCTTATCAGATACGCAGTATTTT. This gives the protein CASSLSDTQYF.

This clonotype was recorded many times. Relative to the germline gene, one junction end is altered; a read error may explain this. The chain carries TRBV2 and TRBJ1-1; D is possibly TRBD1 (5 bases). The CDR3 length is 13 residues. The germline V gene has CDR1 SNHLY and CDR2 FYNNEI. The CDR3 protein is CASSGSGNTEVFF. The CDR3 DNA reads as TGTGCCAGCAGTGGTTCAGGGAACACTGAAGTTTTCTTT.